This T cell receptor (beta chain) comes out of a study of shared clonotypes between healthy human individuals. Broader study findings: Naive CD4 clonotype sharing across a handful of donors was around 5.5%.

As concerns this clone: The antigen remains undetermined.

Germline V gives CDR1 SGHRS, CDR2 YFSETQ. This CDR3 has 13 residues. V shed 0 bases and J shed 6 bases, with 10 bases lying between them. This table comes from immunoSEQ multiplex PCR, and its TCRdb copy is limited to in-frame clones, with some not included. The repertoire holds more than 550,000 clones, with less than 95% as singletons. The sample consisted of memory CD8+ T cells from PBMCs. Subset described: CD45RO+ cells pooled with CCR7-negative TemRA cells. The chain has TRBV5-1 and TRBJ2-7; D gene unclear. The source of this sequence is a man aged 18 to 30 in good health. Some clones in this sample may be carry-over from other donors' samples. In nucleotides, the CDR3 is TGCGCCAGCAGCTTGGAAGGGTTTGGCGAGCAGTACTTC. Its protein product is CASSLEGFGEQYF.